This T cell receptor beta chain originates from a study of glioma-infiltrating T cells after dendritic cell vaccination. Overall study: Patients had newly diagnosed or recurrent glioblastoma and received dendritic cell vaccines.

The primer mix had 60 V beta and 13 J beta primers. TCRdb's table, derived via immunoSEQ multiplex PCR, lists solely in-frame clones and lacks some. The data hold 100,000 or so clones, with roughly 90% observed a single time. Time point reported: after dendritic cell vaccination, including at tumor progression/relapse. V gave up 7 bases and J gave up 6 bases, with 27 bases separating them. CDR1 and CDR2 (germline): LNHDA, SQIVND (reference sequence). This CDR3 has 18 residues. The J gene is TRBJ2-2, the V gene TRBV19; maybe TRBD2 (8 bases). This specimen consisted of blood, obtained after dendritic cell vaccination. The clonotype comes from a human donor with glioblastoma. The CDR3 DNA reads TGTGCCAGTACACGGGGGGGAGGCGGGACAGTGATCGCCGGGGAGCTGTTTTTT. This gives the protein CASTRGGGGTVIAGELFF.